Below, 4 T cell receptor beta chains from the same sample are listed, as sequenced in a study of Graves' ophthalmopathy and Graves' hyperthyroidism. Amplification from RNA transcripts yielded the TCR beta CDR3 regions. HTBI primers were used in a first-round RT-PCR, which preceded a second-round multiplex PCR. TCRdb re-called the multiplex PCR reads with MiXCR, one entry per CDR3 protein. The table lists around 1.1 million distinct CDR3 sequences, about two fifths of them singletons. Material for sequencing was peripheral blood or thyroid tissue (not recorded which). All receptors come from an adult man with Graves' hyperthyroidism.

CDR3: CAISSSPGQGLYQPQHF. The DNA for the CDR3 is TGTGCCATCAGTTCGTCACCGGGACAGGGTTTATACCAGCCCCAGCATTTT. J is TRBJ1-5 and V is TRBV10-3; TRBD1 aligns across 9 bases. V was clipped by 5 bases and J by 7 bases; unmatched bases: 15. The CDR3 is 17 residues long. The germline CDR1 and CDR2 sequences are ENHRY and SYGVKD.

There are many counts of this clonotype. The chain is built from TRBV15 and TRBJ1-5; D may be TRBD1 (5 bases). Trimming took off 5 bases at V and 2 bases at J, with 13 bases between the two ends. The CDR3 sequence is 15 residues long. Per the germline V gene, CDR1 is LNHNV and CDR2 is YYDKDF (reference sequence). The CDR3 reads CATSLGGFGNQPQHF. The CDR3 coding sequence is TGTGCCACCAGCCTCGGGGGATTCGGCAATCAGCCCCAGCATTTT. The whole variable domain, filled in from reference TRBV15 and TRBJ1-5, reads DAMVIQNPRYQVTQFGKPVTLSCSQTLNHNVMYWYQQKSSQAPKLLFHYYDKDFNNEADTPDNFQSRRPNTSFCFLDIRSPGLGDTAMYLCATSLGGFGNQPQHFGDGTRLSIL.

This clonotype has a handful of counts. The rearrangement joins TRBV11-2 to TRBJ1-6, with D uncertain. CDR3 length: 19 amino acids. Germline loops: CDR1 SGHAT, CDR2 FQNNGV. Trimming removed 6 bases at V and 1 base at J, with 22 bases between. As DNA, the CDR3 is TGTGCCAGCAGACATAGGAGTCGTAAAGGTGGTTCCTATAATTCACCCCTCCACTTT. Its translation: CASRHRSRKGGSYNSPLHF.

This clonotype was seen many times. V and J are TRBV19 and TRBJ1-1, with D hard to call. There are 14 residues in the CDR3. Deletions cut 8 bases from V and 3 bases from J, with 16 bases between. Per germline, CDR1 LNHDA and CDR2 SQIVND (reference sequence). CDR3 sequence: CASRAWDLDTEAFF. The CDR3 DNA sequence: TGTGCCAGTCGGGCCTGGGATTTAGACACTGAAGCTTTCTTT. Full variable domain (remainder filled in from reference TRBV19 and TRBJ1-1): DGGITQSPKYLFRKEGQNVTLSCEQNLNHDAMYWYRQDPGQGLRLIYYSQIVNDFQKGDIAEGYSVSREKKESFPLTVTSAQKNPTAFYLCASRAWDLDTEAFFGQGTRLTVV.